Sequencing of this T cell receptor beta chain was carried out in a study of blood T cells in healthy people across ages. Study summary: Using template switching, researchers captured about one barcoded beta molecule for each two T cells.

Combining a sample-barcoded 5' primer with a J-beta primer mix, a second PCR ran for roughly 6 to 12 cycles. One entry per CDR3 protein results from TCRdb running MiXCR on the 5' RACE reads. The sample has hundreds of thousands of distinct CDR3 sequences; 20% to 25% are singletons. Germline V gene sequence: CDR1 SGHRS, CDR2 YFSETQ. Trimming pared 0 bases from V and 1 base from J, leaving 14 bases between. The CDR3 has 17 residues. V and J are TRBV5-1 and TRBJ2-4; TRBD1 might be the D (5 bases). The specimen was blood. The sequence was collected from a man aged 65 to 85 in good health. The CDR3 DNA sequence: TGCGCCAGCAGCTTGGCCCCACCGGCAGGGGCCAAAAACATTCAGTACTTC. Its translation is CASSLAPPAGAKNIQYF.